The present T cell receptor beta chain was sequenced within a study of beta chain features in type 1 diabetes. Study as a whole: Investigators examined more than 90 million sorted cells across all samples.

Sorting of CD4+ naive, central memory, regulatory and stem cell-like memory cells was performed via CD45RO/CCR7/CD25/CD127/CD95/CD27. Expressed TCRB transcripts got sequenced, as all isolated RNA was reverse transcribed. Measured with immunoSEQ multiplex PCR; TCRdb has only the in-frame clones, and not every one. The sample lists about 450,000 clones, over 10% occurring once. Sequenced sample: naive CD4+ T cells from blood. The sequence was collected from a woman aged 18 to 35 in good health.

DNA of the CDR3: TGCAGTCTACAGGGGCTGAACACTGAAGCTTTCTTT. This encodes CSLQGLNTEAFF. This chain links TRBV29-1 with TRBJ1-1; TRBD1 agrees at 7 bases. The CDR3 is 12 residues long. From germline, CDR1 is SQVTM and CDR2 ANQGSEA.